This T cell receptor beta chain is from a study of cutaneous CD30+ T cell lymphoproliferative disorder and hepatitis E (dated by TCRdb to the late 2010s). For this clone: Its binding antigen is unknown. The record has no base qualities; no much larger clone is one base away.

The library was made by the immunoSEQ multiplex PCR assay. The table comes from immuneACCESS by way of TCRdb, which keeps in-frame sequences with V and J called. Part of the clones is missing from these tables; in studies checked, under half for an unresolved V gene and the rest for unknown reasons. This sample gives some 7,200 clones in total; roughly 70% of them show up just once. The top ten hold approximately 1.2% of the sample. This receptor was identified in a human donor with a cutaneous T cell lymphoproliferative disorder associated with hepatitis E virus. Source material: blood.

The CDR3 region has the sequence CSVEEGRRWSASYNEQFF. The nucleotide sequence is given as TGCAGCGTTGAAGAGGGCCGGAGGTGGAGCGCCTCCTACAATGAGCAGTTCTTC. The chain employs TRBV29-1 and TRBJ2-1; TRBD2 is a weak D gene call, 5 bases matching. The CDR3 sequence holds 18 residues, the cysteine and phenylalanine included. CDR3 DNA only is kept here, 54 bases in frame from base 1. CDR1 is given as SQVTM and CDR2 as ANQGSEA, both from the germline V gene. Trimming costs V 0 bases and J 0 bases, and their ends lie 18 bases apart.